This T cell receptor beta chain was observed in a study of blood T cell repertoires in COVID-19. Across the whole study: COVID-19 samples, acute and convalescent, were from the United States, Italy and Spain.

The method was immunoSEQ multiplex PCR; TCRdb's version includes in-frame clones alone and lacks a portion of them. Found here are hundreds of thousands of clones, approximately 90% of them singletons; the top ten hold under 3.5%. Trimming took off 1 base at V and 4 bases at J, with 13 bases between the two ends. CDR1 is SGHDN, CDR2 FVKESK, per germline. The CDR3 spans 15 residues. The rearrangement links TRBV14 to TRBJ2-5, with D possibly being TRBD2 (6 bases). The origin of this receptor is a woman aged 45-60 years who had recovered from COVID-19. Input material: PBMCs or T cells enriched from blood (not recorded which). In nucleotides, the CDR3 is TGTGCCAGCAGCCAAGGGGACTCCAACCGAGAGACCCAGTACTTC. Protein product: CASSQGDSNRETQYF.